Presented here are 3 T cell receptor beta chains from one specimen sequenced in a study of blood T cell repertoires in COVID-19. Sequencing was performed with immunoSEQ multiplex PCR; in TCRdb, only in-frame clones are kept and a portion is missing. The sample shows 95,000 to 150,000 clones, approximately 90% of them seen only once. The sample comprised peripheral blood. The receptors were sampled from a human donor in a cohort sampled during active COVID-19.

This CDR3 reads CASSDSSQETQYF. In DNA, the CDR3 is TGTGCCAGTTCGGACAGCAGCCAAGAGACCCAGTACTTC. The chain joins TRBV6-4 to TRBJ2-5, with D maybe TRBD1 (6 bases). Germline V gives CDR1 MRHNA, CDR2 SNTAGT. The germline V and J ends were trimmed by 9 bases and 1 base, with 12 bases remaining between them. This CDR3 region has 13 residues.

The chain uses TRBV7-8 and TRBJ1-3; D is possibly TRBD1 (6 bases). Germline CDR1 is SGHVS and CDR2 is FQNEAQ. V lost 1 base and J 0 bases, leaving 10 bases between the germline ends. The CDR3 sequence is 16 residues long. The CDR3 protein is CASSLVGQASGNTIYF. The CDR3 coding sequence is TGTGCCAGCAGCTTAGTGGGACAAGCCTCTGGAAACACCATATATTTT.

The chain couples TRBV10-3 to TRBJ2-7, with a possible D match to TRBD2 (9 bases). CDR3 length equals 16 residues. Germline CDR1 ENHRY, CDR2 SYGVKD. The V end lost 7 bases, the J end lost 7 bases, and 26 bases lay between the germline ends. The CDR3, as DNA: TGTGCCATCACCCGCAACGAGCAGGGGGCGGGGGGGGAGCAGTACTTC. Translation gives CAITRNEQGAGGEQYF.